Shown below are 8 T cell receptor beta chains from a single sample sequenced in a study of graft-versus-host responses after intestinal transplantation. Generated by immunoSEQ multiplex PCR, the TCRdb table keeps only in-frame clones and is missing some. The data contain about 120,000 clones, roughly 93% of them singletons. These receptors have no identified antigens. The source material was unstimulated CD4+ T cells sorted from spleen or lymph node cells, sampled before intestinal transplant. These receptors all come from a human donor who received an intestinal transplant.

The chain couples TRBV2 to TRBJ2-4; tentative D call: TRBD2 (6 bases). Germline V gene sequence: CDR1 SNHLY, CDR2 FYNNEI. Trimming cost V 4 bases and J 4 bases, with 11 bases left between them. This CDR3 contains 14 residues. Written as DNA, the CDR3 is TGTGCCAGCAGTGCGGGACTGTTGAAAAACATTCAGTACTTC. Protein product: CASSAGLLKNIQYF.

The V gene is TRBV9, the J gene TRBJ2-1, with a possible D match to TRBD2 (5 bases). The V end lost 2 bases, the J end lost 5 bases, and 14 bases lay between the germline ends. This CDR3 has 15 amino acids. Germline V gives CDR1 SGDLS, CDR2 YYNGEE. The CDR3 here is CASSVSLGWNNEQFF. CDR3 DNA: TGTGCCAGCAGCGTTTCACTAGGGTGGAACAATGAGCAGTTCTTC.

The chain uses TRBV18 and TRBJ2-3; perhaps TRBD1 as D (6 bases). V was clipped by 4 bases and J by 0 bases, with 17 bases between them. CDR3 length equals 17 residues. Germline V gene sequence: CDR1 KGHSH, CDR2 LQKENI. CDR3 bases: TGTGCCAGCTCACGATTAACAGGGCCAACAAGCACAGATACGCAGTATTTT. Protein product: CASSRLTGPTSTDTQYF.

The chain carries TRBV5-6 and TRBJ1-1; D may be TRBD1 (6 bases). The CDR3 consists of 15 residues. Germline V gene sequence: CDR1 SGHDT, CDR2 YYEEEE. V shed 3 bases and J shed 1 base, with 13 bases lying between them. CDR3 nucleotide sequence: TGTGCCAGCAGCTCGTATGCGGGACAGAACACTGAAGCTTTCTTT. Translated, it gives CASSSYAGQNTEAFF. The full variable domain, in which reference TRBV5-6 and TRBJ1-1 provide the parts outside the CDR3, is DAGVTQSPTHLIKTRGQQVTLRCSPKSGHDTVSWYQQALGQGPQFIFQYYEEEERQRGNFPDRFSGHQFPNYSSELNVNALLLGDSALYLCASSSYAGQNTEAFFGQGTRLTVV.

V and J are TRBV9 and TRBJ2-7; 7 bases map to TRBD2. The junction had 8 bases not matched to a gene; V was cut back by 0 bases and J by 5 bases. The germline CDR1 and CDR2 sequences are SGDLS and YYNGEE. This CDR3 is 15 amino acids long. CDR3 nucleotide sequence: TGTGCCAGCAGCGTAGAGGGACTACCCCTTAACGAGCAGTACTTC. Translating it yields CASSVEGLPLNEQYF. Together with reference TRBV9 and TRBJ2-7, the CDR3 gives the full variable domain: DSGVTQTPKHLITATGQRVTLRCSPRSGDLSVYWYQQSLDQGLQFLIQYYNGEERAKGNILERFSAQQFPDLHSELNLSSLELGDSALYFCASSVEGLPLNEQYFGPGTRLTVT.

The chain joins TRBV6-5 to TRBJ2-7; perhaps D is TRBD1 or TRBD2 (5 bases each). The CDR3 is 14 amino acids. In germline, CDR1 is MNHEY, CDR2 SVGAGI. V dropped 6 bases and J dropped 7 bases, with 19 bases sitting between them. CDR3 bases: TGTGCCAGCAGAGGGGAGCTACAACTCGGGGAGCAGTACTTC. It encodes CASRGELQLGEQYF.

The chain employs TRBV5-1 and TRBJ1-1, with 11 bases matching TRBD1. The CDR3 loop spans 14 amino acids. Germline V gene sequence: CDR1 SGHRS, CDR2 YFSETQ. Trimming at V came to 5 bases and at J to 5 bases, leaving 5 bases not matched to a gene. As DNA, the CDR3 is TGCGCCAGCAGTTTTGGACAGGGGGCGACTGAAGCTTTCTTT. This encodes CASSFGQGATEAFF.

The V and J genes are TRBV9 and TRBJ1-1; 10 nucleotides line up with TRBD1. Losses at the gene ends were 3 bases for V and 1 base for J; bases not matched to a gene: 9. This CDR3 spans 17 amino acids. Per germline, CDR1 SGDLS and CDR2 YYNGEE. The CDR3 region has the DNA TGTGCCAGCAGCGCGTGGGACAGGGGAGTAGGGAACACTGAAGCTTTCTTT. Translation: CASSAWDRGVGNTEAFF.